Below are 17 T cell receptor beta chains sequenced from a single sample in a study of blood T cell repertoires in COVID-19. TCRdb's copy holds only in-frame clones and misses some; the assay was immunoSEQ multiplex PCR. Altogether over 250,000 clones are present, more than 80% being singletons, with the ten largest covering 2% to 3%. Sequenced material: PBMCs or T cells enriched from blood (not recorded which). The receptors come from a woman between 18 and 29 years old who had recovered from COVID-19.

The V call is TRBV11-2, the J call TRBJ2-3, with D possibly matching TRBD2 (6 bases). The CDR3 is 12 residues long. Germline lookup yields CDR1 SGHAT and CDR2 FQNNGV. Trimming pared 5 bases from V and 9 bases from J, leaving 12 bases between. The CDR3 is CASSPRAGTQYF. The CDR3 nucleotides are TGTGCCAGCAGCCCCCGGGCGGGGACGCAGTATTTT.

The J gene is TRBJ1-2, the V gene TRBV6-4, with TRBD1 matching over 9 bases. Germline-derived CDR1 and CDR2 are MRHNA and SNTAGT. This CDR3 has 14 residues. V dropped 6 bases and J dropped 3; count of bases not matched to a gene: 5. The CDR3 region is CASSGTGKHYGYTF. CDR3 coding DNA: TGTGCCAGCAGCGGGACAGGGAAGCACTATGGCTACACCTTC.

The CDR3 nucleotides read TGTGCCAGCAGCCATAGGGGACTGCACAATGAGCAGTTCTTC. It translates to CASSHRGLHNEQFF. The chain has TRBV14 and TRBJ2-1, with D maybe TRBD2 (6 bases). Deletions cut 3 bases from V and 5 bases from J, with 11 bases between. Germline V CDR1 and CDR2: SGHDN, FVKESK. The CDR3 covers 14 residues.

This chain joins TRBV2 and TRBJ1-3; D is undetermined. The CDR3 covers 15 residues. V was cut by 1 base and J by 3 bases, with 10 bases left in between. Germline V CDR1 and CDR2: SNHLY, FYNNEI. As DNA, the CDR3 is TGTGCCAGCAGTGAAGTAAGCGCGTATGGAAACACCATATATTTT. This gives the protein CASSEVSAYGNTIYF. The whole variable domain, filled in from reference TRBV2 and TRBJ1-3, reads EPEVTQTPSHQVTQMGQEVILRCVPISNHLYFYWYRQILGQKVEFLVSFYNNEISEKSEIFDDQFSVERPDGSNFTLKIRSTKLEDSAMYFCASSEVSAYGNTIYFGEGSWLTVV.

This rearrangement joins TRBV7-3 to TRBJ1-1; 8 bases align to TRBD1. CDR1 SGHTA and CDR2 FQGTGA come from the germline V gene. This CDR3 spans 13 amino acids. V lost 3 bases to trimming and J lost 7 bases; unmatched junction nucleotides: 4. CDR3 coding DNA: TGTGCCAGCAGCTTCTCAGGGGGCCGTGAAGCTTTCTTT. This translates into CASSFSGGREAFF. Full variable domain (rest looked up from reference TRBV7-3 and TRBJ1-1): GAGVSQTPSNKVTEKGKYVELRCDPISGHTALYWYRQSLGQGPEFLIYFQGTGAADDSGLPNDRFFAVRPEGSVSTLKIQRTERGDSAVYLCASSFSGGREAFFGQGTRLTVV.

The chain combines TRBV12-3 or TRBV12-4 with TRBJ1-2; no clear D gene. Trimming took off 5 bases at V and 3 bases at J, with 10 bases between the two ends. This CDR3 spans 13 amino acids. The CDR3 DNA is TGTGCCAGCAGTCGTACAGTGGACTATGGCTACACCTTC. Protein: CASSRTVDYGYTF.

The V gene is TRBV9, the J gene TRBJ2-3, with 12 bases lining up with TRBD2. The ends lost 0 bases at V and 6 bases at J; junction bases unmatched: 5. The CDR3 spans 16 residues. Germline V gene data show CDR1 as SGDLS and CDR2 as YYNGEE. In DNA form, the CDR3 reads TGTGCCAGCAGCGTAGTCCCAACTAGCGGGGGGGATACGCAGTATTTT. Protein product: CASSVVPTSGGDTQYF.

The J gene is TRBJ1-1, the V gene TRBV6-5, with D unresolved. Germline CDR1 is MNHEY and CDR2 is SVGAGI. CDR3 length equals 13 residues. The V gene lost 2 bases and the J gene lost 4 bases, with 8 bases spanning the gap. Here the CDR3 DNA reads TGTGCCAGCAGTTACCTTGGACTCACTGAAGCTTTCTTT. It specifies CASSYLGLTEAFF.

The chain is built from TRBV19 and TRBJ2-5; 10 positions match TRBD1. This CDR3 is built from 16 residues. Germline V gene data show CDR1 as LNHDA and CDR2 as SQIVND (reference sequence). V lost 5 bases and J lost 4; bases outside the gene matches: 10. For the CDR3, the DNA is TGTGCCAGTAGTCCACCCCGGGACAGGGGAGGAGAGACCCAGTACTTC. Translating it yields CASSPPRDRGGETQYF.

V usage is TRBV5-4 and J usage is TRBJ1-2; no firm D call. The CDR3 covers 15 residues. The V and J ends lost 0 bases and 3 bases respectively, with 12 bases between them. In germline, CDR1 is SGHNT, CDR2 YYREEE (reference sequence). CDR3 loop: CASSLAAIGYYGYTF. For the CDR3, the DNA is TGTGCCAGCAGCTTGGCCGCGATTGGTTACTATGGCTACACCTTC.

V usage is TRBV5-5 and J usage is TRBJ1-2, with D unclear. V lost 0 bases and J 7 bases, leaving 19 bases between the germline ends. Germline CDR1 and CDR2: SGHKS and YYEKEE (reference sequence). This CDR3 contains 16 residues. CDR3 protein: CASSLELSGVWSGYTF. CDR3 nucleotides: TGTGCCAGCAGCTTGGAACTGAGCGGGGTATGGAGTGGCTACACCTTC.

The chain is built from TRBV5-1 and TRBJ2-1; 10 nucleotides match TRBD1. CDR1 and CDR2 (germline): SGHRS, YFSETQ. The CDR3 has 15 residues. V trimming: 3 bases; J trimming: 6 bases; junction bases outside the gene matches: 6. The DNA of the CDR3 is TGCGCCAGCAGCTCACCGGGACAGGGGATCAATGAGCAGTTCTTC. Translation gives CASSSPGQGINEQFF.

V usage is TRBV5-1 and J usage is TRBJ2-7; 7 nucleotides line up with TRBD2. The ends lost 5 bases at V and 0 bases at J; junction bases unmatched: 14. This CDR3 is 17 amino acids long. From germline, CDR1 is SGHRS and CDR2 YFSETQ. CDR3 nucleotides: TGCGCCAGCAGAATTAGTAGCGGGCCCTCCGGCTCCTACGAGCAGTACTTC. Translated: CASRISSGPSGSYEQYF.

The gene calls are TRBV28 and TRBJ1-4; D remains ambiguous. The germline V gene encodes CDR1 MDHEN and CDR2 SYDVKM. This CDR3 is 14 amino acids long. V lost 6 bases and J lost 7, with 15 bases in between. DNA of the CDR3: TGTGCCAGCAGAACGACATTACCCACTGAAAAACTGTTTTTT. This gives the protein CASRTTLPTEKLFF.

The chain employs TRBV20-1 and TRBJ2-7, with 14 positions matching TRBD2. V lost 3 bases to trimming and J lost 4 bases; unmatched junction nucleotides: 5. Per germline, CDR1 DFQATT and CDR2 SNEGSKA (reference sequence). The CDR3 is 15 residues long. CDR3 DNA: TGCAGTGCTAGTTGGACTAGCGGGGGGAGGTACGAGCAGTACTTC. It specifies CSASWTSGGRYEQYF.

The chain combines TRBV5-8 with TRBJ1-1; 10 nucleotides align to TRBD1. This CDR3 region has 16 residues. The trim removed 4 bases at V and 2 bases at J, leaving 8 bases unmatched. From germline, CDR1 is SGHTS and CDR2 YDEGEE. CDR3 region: CASSPRTGGLNTEAFF. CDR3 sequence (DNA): TGTGCCAGCAGCCCACGGACAGGGGGATTAAACACTGAAGCTTTCTTT.

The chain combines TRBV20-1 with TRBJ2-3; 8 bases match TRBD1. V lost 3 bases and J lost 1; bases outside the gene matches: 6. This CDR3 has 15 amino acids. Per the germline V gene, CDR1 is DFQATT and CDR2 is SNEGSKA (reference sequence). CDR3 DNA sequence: TGCAGTGCTAGTCGCTCGGGACAGGGCACAGATACGCAGTATTTT. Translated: CSASRSGQGTDTQYF.